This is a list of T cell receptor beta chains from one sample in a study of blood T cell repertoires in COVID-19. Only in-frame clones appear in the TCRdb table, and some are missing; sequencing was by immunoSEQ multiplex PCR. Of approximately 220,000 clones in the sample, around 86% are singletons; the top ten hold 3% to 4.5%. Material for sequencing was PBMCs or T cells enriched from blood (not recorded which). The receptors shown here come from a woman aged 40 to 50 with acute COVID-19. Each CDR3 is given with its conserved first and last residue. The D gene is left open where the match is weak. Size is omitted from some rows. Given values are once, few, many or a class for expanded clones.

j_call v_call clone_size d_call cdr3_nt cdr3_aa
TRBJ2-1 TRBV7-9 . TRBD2 TGTGCCAGCAGCTTAAGCACGGGACTAGCGGGAGAGGGTGAGCAGTTCTTC CASSLSTGLAGEGEQFF
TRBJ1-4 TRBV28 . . TGTGCCAGCAGTCCAGGGCGTTTCGTTGAAAAACTGTTTTTT CASSPGRFVEKLFF
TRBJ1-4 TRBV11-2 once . TGTGCCAGCAGCTTAAATCCCGGCAGGGGAAATGAAAAACTGTTTTTT CASSLNPGRGNEKLFF
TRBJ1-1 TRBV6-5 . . TGTGCCAGCAGTTACCGATTTGGGGGGACTGAAGCTTTCTTT CASSYRFGGTEAFF
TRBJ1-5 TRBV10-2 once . TGCGCCAGCAGTGAGCCACCTTCTGACCGGGGCAATCAGCCCCAGCATTTT CASSEPPSDRGNQPQHF
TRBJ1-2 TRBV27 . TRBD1 TGTGCCAGCAGTTTAATTGGGGGACAGGGGGCCAACTATGGCTACACCTTC CASSLIGGQGANYGYTF
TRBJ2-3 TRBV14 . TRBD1 TGTGCCAGCAGCCGAAGCCAGGGGGCAGATACGCAGTATTTT CASSRSQGADTQYF
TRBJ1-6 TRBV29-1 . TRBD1 TGCAGCGCCAGACAGGGTAGCGATTCACCCCTCCACTTT CSARQGSDSPLHF
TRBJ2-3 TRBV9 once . TGTGCCAGCAGCGTAGGAGAGGACAGATTCACAGATACGCAGTATTTT CASSVGEDRFTDTQYF
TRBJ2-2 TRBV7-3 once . TGTGCCAGCAGCTTAACAGGGGACACCGGGGAGCTGTTTTTT CASSLTGDTGELFF
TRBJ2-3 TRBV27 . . TGTGCCAGCAGTTTATCCCCCGAGTGGGATACGCAGTATTTT CASSLSPEWDTQYF
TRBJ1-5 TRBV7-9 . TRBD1 TGTGCCAGCAGCTTAGGACAGGGAAATCAGCCCCAGCATTTT CASSLGQGNQPQHF
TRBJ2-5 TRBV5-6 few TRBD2 TGTGCCAGCAGTACATCAAGCGGGAGCGGAGAGACCCAGTACTTC CASSTSSGSGETQYF
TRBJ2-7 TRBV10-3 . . TGTGCCATCAGTGAACAAGCGGGTGGATACGAGCAGTACTTC CAISEQAGGYEQYF
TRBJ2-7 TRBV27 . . TGTGCCAGCAGTTTGGCGGACTCCTACGTCGAGCAGTACTTC CASSLADSYVEQYF
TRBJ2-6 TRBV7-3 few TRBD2 TGTGCCAGCAGCTTAAGAGCTAGCGGGAGCTCTGGGGCCAACGTCCTGACTTTC CASSLRASGSSGANVLTF
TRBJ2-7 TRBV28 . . TGTGCCAGCAGTTTCGTAGCCTACGAGCAGTACTTC CASSFVAYEQYF
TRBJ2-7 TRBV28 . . TGTGCCAGCAGGGATACACAGGCTTTCGGCGACGAGCAGTACTTC CASRDTQAFGDEQYF
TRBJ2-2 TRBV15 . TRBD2 TGTGCCACCAGCAATAGGGACTACCCCGGGGAGCTGTTTTTT CATSNRDYPGELFF
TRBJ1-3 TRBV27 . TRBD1 TGTGCCAGCAGTCCCATGGACAGGAAAGGAAACACCATATATTTT CASSPMDRKGNTIYF
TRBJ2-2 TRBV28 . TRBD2 TGTGCCAGCAGACCGGTTAGCGGGAGGGCCGGCACCGGGGAGCTGTTTTTT CASRPVSGRAGTGELFF
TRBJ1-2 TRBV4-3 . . TGCGCCAGCAGCCAAGAGAGGGACTTTAACTATGGCTACACCTTC CASSQERDFNYGYTF
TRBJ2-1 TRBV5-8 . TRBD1 TGTGCCAGCAGCTTGGACAGGGGGCTCGGTGAGCAGTTCTTC CASSLDRGLGEQFF
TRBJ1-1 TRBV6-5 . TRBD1 TGTGCCAGCAGTTTCCGGGACAGGGTATCTGAAGCTTTCTTT CASSFRDRVSEAFF
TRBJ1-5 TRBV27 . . TGTGCCAGCAGTTCATCGCGCCCGCGGGCTAGCAATCAGCCCCAGCATTTT CASSSSRPRASNQPQHF
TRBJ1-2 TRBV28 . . TGTGCCAGCAGTATAATACCAGGGGCAAGCTATGGCTACACCTTC CASSIIPGASYGYTF
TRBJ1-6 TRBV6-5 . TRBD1 TGTGCCAGCAGGGGGGACAGAGGGAATAATTCACCCCTCCACTTT CASRGDRGNNSPLHF
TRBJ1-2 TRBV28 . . TGTGCCAGCAGTTTTGCGGGCGATGGCTACACCTTC CASSFAGDGYTF
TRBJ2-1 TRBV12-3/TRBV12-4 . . TGTGCCAGCAGCCGGTTAGACAATGAGCAGTTCTTC CASSRLDNEQFF
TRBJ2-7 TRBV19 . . TGTGCCAGCCAAAATCAACAGTACGAGCAGTACTTC CASQNQQYEQYF
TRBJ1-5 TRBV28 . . TGTGCCAGCAAAGTAAGCCATAGCAATCAGCCCCAGCATTTT CASKVSHSNQPQHF
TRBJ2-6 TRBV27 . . TGTGCCAGCAGCTTCTGGACGGGGGGGGCCAACGTCCTGACTTTC CASSFWTGGANVLTF
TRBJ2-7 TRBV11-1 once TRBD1 TGTGCCAGCAGCCCCGACGGGACAGTTATCTACGAGCAGTACTTC CASSPDGTVIYEQYF
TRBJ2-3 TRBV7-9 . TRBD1 TGTGCCAGCAGCTTCTCATCCAGGGGGCCAGATACGCAGTATTTT CASSFSSRGPDTQYF
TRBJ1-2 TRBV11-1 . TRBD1 TGTGCCAGCAGCAAGGACAGGGTCAGTAGTCAAGCCTTC CASSKDRVSSQAF
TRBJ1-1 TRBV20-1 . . TGCAGTGCTAGTTTTCGTGGACAGTCGAACACTGAAGCTTTCTTT CSASFRGQSNTEAFF
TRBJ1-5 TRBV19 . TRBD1 TGTGCCAGTAGCCCATGGATGACAGGGGATCAGCCCCAGCATTTT CASSPWMTGDQPQHF
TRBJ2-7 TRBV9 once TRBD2 TGTGCCAGCAGTTCAAGCGGGGGCAACAACGAGCAGTACTTC CASSSSGGNNEQYF
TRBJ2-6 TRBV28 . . TGTGCCAGCAGCTCACATGGCTCTGGGGCCAACGTCCTGACTTTC CASSSHGSGANVLTF
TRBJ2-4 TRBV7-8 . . TGTGCCAGCAGCCCGGGATTCGGGTCGTACATTCAGTACTTC CASSPGFGSYIQYF
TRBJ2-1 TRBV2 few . TGTGCCAGCGGCGGAGGGCCATCCTACAATGAGCAGTTCTTC CASGGGPSYNEQFF
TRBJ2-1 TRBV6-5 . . TGTGCCAGCAGGACTGCCGATTTAGCGGTTAAGCAGTTCTTC CASRTADLAVKQFF
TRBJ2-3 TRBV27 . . TGTGCCAGCAGTGGCGGTGGACTGTCATCAGATACGCAGTATTTT CASSGGGLSSDTQYF
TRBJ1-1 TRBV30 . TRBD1 TGTGCCTCTTCCAGGGGGTCGGGAGCTGAAGCTTTCTTT CASSRGSGAEAFF
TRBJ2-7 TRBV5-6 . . TGTGCCAGCAGCTTTTCTTCCAGGGTAACGTCCCCGAACTACGAGCAGTACTTC CASSFSSRVTSPNYEQYF
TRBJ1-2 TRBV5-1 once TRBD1 TGCGCCAGCAAGGGACAGGGAGGCTACACCTTC CASKGQGGYTF
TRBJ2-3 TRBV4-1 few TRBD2 TGCGCCAGCAGCCAAATGGCACTAGCGACAGATACGCAGTATTTT CASSQMALATDTQYF
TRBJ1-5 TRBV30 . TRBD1 TGTGCCTGGAGTGTAAGGAGGACAGGGGAACGAGGGCAGCCCCAGCATTTT CAWSVRRTGERGQPQHF
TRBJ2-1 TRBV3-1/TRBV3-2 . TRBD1 TGTGCCAGCAGCTTTCAGGGGGCACGTGAGCAGTTCTTC CASSFQGAREQFF
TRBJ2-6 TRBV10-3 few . TGTGCCATCAGTGAGTCGACACCGGCTCTCAGGGGGGCCAACGTCCTGACTTTC CAISESTPALRGANVLTF
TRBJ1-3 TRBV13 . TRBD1 TGTGCCAGCAGCTTAGGGGGACAGGCTTTGGGAAACACCATATATTTT CASSLGGQALGNTIYF
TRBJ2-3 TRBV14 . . TGTGCCAGCAGCCCTTTGGGCCCGAACACAGATACGCAGTATTTT CASSPLGPNTDTQYF